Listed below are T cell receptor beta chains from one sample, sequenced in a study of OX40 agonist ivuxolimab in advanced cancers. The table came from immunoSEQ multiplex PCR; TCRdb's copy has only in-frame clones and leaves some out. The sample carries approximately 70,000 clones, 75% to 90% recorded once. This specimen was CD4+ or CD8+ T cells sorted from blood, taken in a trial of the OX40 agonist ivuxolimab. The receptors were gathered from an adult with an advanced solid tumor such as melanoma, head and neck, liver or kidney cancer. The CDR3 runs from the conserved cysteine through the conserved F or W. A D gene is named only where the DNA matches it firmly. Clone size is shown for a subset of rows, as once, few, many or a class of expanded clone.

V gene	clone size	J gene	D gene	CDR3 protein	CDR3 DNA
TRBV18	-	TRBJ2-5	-	CASSPSGSYGAETQYF	TGTGCCAGCTCACCTTCCGGGTCTTATGGGGCGGAGACCCAGTACTTC
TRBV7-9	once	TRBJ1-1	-	CASSLRGATVGEAFF	TGTGCCAGCAGCTTAAGGGGGGCCACAGTTGGTGAAGCTTTCTTT
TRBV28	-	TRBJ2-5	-	CASSSRTSKLGETQYF	TGTGCCAGCAGTTCCCGAACTAGCAAGTTGGGGGAGACCCAGTACTTC
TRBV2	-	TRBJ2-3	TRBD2	CASNGGLGTDTQYF	TGTGCCAGTAACGGGGGGTTGGGCACAGATACGCAGTATTTT
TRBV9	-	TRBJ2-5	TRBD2	CASSRGGQGTQYF	TGTGCCAGCAGTCGGGGGGGCCAGGGGACCCAGTACTTC
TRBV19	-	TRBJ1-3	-	CASSIYPGLTGNTIYF	TGTGCCAGTAGTATTTACCCCGGACTGACTGGAAACACCATATATTTT
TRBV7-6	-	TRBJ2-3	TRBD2	CASSLLGLAGGSTQYF	TGTGCCAGCAGCCTGCTTGGACTAGCGGGGGGTTCTACGCAGTATTTT
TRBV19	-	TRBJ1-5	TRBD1	CASSISGGGRQPQHF	TGTGCCAGTAGTATCTCCGGAGGGGGCCGTCAGCCCCAGCATTTT
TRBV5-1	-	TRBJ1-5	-	CASSSQGGFNQPQHF	TGCGCCAGCAGCTCCCAGGGAGGGTTTAATCAGCCCCAGCATTTT
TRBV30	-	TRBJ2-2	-	CAWSAQGSGELFF	TGTGCCTGGAGTGCACAGGGCTCCGGGGAGCTGTTTTTT
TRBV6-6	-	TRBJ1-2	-	CASSSTRAHSGGYTF	TGTGCCAGCAGTTCAACCAGGGCCCACTCTGGCGGCTACACCTTC
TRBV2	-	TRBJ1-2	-	CASSGQGSNYGYTF	TGTGCCAGCAGTGGTCAGGGGTCTAACTATGGCTACACCTTC
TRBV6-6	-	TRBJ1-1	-	CASRTGGHATEAFF	TGTGCCAGCAGAACGGGGGGACATGCCACTGAAGCTTTCTTT
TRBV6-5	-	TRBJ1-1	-	CASSYTGNTEAFF	TGTGCCAGCAGTTACACGGGAAACACTGAAGCTTTCTTT
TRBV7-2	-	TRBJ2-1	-	CASSLESSSWWQFF	TGTGCCAGCAGCTTAGAGTCCAGTTCCTGGTGGCAGTTCTTC
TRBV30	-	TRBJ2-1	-	CAWSVGPGAFF	-
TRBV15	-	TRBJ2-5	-	CATSREPLLRGQETQYF	TGTGCCACCAGCAGAGAACCGTTACTCAGGGGCCAAGAGACCCAGTACTTC
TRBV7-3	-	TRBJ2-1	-	CASSLYHDSFQEQFF	TGTGCCAGCAGCTTATACCACGACAGTTTTCAAGAGCAGTTCTTC
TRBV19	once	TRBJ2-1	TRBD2	CASSRKGGLEKVNEQFF	TGTGCCAGTAGTCGAAAAGGGGGACTAGAAAAGGTAAATGAGCAGTTCTTC
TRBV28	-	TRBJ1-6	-	CASSLVRDSYNSPLHF	TGTGCCAGCAGTTTGGTCAGGGATTCCTATAATTCACCCCTCCACTTT
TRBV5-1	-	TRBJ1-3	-	CASSLAFGNTIYF	TGCGCCAGCAGCTTGGCCTTTGGAAACACCATATATTTT
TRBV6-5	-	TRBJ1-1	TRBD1	CASSSTRDREGAFF	TGTGCCAGCAGTTCAACCCGGGACAGGGAAGGAGCTTTCTTT
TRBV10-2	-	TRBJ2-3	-	CASSEIGGYTDTQYF	TGCGCCAGCAGTGAGATAGGGGGTTATACAGATACGCAGTATTTT
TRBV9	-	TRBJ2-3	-	CASSVSPRGTDTQYF	TGTGCCAGCAGCGTCTCACCCCGGGGAACGGATACGCAGTATTTT
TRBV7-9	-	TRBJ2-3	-	CASSLRKTGTDTQYF	TGTGCCAGCAGTCTCAGAAAAACGGGCACAGATACGCAGTATTTT
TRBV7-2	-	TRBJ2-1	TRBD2	CASSYGTSGSNSYNEQFF	TGTGCCAGCAGCTATGGGACTAGCGGGAGTAATTCCTACAATGAGCAGTTCTTC
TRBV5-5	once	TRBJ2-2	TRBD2	CASSLGSGTSSSEVGELFF	TGTGCCAGCAGCTTGGGCTCCGGGACTAGCTCCTCCGAGGTCGGGGAGCTGTTTTTT
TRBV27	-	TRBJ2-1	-	CASSLERWGRGEQFF	TGTGCCAGCAGTTTAGAGAGGTGGGGGCGCGGCGAGCAGTTCTTC
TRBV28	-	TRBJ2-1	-	CASSRRFNEQFF	TGTGCCAGCAGCAGACGGTTCAATGAGCAGTTCTTC
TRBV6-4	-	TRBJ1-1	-	CASSKRPSNTEAFF	TGTGCCAGCAGTAAACGGCCCTCGAACACTGAAGCTTTCTTT
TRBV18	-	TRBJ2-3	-	CASSRGSTDTQYF	TGTGCCAGCTCTCGAGGTAGCACAGATACGCAGTATTTT
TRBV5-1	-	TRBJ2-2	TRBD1	CASSLTGGADTGELFF	TGCGCCAGCAGCTTAACAGGGGGCGCGGACACCGGGGAGCTGTTTTTT
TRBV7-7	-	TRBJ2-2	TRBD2	CASSLGGTSVNTGELFF	TGTGCCAGCAGCTTAGGGGGGACTAGCGTGAACACCGGGGAGCTGTTTTTT
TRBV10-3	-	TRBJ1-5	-	CAAGQPQHF	TGTGCCGCCGGTCAGCCCCAGCATTTT
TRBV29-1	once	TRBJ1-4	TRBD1	CSVELQGNNEKLFF	TGCAGCGTTGAACTACAGGGGAATAATGAAAAACTGTTTTTT
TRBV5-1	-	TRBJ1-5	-	CASSLEGGVGQPQHF	TGCGCCAGCAGCTTGGAAGGTGGAGTCGGTCAGCCCCAGCATTTT
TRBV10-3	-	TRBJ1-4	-	CAISDPALESLLFF	TGTGCCATCAGTGATCCCGCGCTCGAGAGTCTACTGTTTTTT
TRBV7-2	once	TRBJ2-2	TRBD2	CARSGLAGGAGELFF	TGTGCCAGGTCTGGACTAGCGGGAGGAGCCGGGGAGCTGTTTTTT
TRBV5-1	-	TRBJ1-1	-	CASSLRNTEAFF	TGTGCCAGCAGCTTACGGAACACTGAAGCTTTCTTT
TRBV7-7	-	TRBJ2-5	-	CASSPSGETQYF	TGTGCCAGCAGCCCCAGCGGAGAGACCCAGTACTTC
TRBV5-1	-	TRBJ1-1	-	CASSGSGQTEAFF	TGCGCCAGCAGCGGCTCCGGACAAACGGAAGCTTTCTTT
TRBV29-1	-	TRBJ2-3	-	CSVESFQERTDTQYF	TGCAGCGTTGAATCTTTCCAGGAACGCACAGATACGCAGTATTTT
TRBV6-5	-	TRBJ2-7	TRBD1	CASRQPPGQRQYF	TGTGCCAGCAGACAACCACCGGGACAGAGACAGTACTTC
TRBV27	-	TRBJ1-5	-	CASSLRSVADSNQPQHF	TGTGCCAGCAGTTTAAGGTCGGTGGCGGATAGCAATCAGCCCCAGCATTTT
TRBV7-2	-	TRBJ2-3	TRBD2	CASSPLAGGYTQYF	TGTGCCAGCAGCCCTCTAGCGGGAGGATATACGCAGTATTTT
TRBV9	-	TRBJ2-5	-	CASSVGTMQTQYF	TGTGCCAGCAGCGTAGGGACAATGCAGACCCAGTACTTC
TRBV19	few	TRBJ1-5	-	CASSIKSNQPQHF	TGTGCCAGTAGTATAAAGAGCAATCAGCCCCAGCATTTT
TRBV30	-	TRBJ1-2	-	CAWSSVSSANYGYTF	TGTGCCTGGAGTTCTGTGAGTTCAGCTAACTATGGCTACACCTTC
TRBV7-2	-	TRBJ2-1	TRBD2	CASSLEAGGPNEQFF	TGTGCCAGCAGCTTAGAGGCGGGAGGGCCTAATGAGCAGTTCTTC
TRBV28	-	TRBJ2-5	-	CATRGTVKETQYF	TGTGCCACCCGGGGGACAGTTAAAGAGACCCAGTACTTC
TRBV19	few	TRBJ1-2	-	CASSMRYQGNYGYTF	TGTGCCAGTAGTATGCGATACCAGGGGAACTATGGCTACACCTTC
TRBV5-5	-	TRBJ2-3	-	CASSSRQDTDTQYF	TGTGCCAGCAGCTCCCGACAGGACACAGATACGCAGTATTTT
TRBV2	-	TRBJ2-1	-	CASKQGRDEQFF	TGTGCCAGCAAACAGGGGAGGGATGAGCAGTTCTTC
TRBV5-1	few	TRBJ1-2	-	CASTSGTDIYGYTF	TGCGCCAGCACCTCCGGGACGGATATCTATGGCTACACCTTC
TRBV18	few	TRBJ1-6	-	CASSPTRILKENSPLHF	TGTGCCAGCTCACCCACTCGGATCCTGAAGGAAAATTCACCCCTCCACTTT
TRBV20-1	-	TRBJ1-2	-	CSAPDGYGYTF	TGCAGTGCCCCGGACGGCTATGGCTACACCTTC
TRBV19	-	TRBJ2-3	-	CASTDRHSITDTQYF	TGTGCCAGTACCGACAGGCATTCTATCACAGATACGCAGTATTTT
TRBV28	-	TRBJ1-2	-	CASVSKSGWYYGYTF	TGTGCCAGCGTGTCTAAGTCGGGATGGTACTATGGCTACACCTTC
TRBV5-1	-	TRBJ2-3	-	CASSLAGSTDTQYF	TGCGCCAGCAGCTTGGCGGGAAGCACAGATACGCAGTATTTT